The entry that follows covers one TCR beta chain sequence. The germline gives CDR1 SGHTA, CDR2 FQGTGA. This CDR3 has 14 amino acids. Trimming cost V 5 bases and J 7 bases; bases outside gene matches: 5. The sample comes from a study of technical replicates of blood from a handful of donors. Assay: immunoSEQ multiplex PCR; the TCRdb copy retains only in-frame clones and omits some. The data show some 98,000 clones, about 94% seen once. The TCR sequence derives from a human donor in good health. Sequencing was done on a sample of T cells isolated from PBMCs. This chain links TRBV7-3 with TRBJ2-1, with 10 bases matching TRBD2. The CDR3 nucleotides are TGTGCCAGCAGCGAGGGACTAGCGAGGAATGAGCAGTTCTTC. Protein sequence: CASSEGLARNEQFF.